Following are 18 T cell receptor beta chains from one sample sequenced in a study of identical twins. TCRdb processed the 5' RACE reads anew with MiXCR; each CDR3 protein has one entry. Of roughly 200,000 distinct CDR3 sequences detected, about 7.5% appear once; the ten largest clones hold more than 1.5%. The data also belong to a second study, concerning yellow fever vaccine responses in identical twins.

The material sequenced was memory (CD45RO+) T cells sorted from blood. These receptors all stem from a woman in her late teens or twenties in good health.

In this sample, this clonotype turned up a few times. The V and J genes are TRBV27 and TRBJ1-1; D call uncertain. Germline-derived CDR1 and CDR2 are MNHEY and SMNVEV (reference sequence). This CDR3 comprises 15 residues. Deletions cut 5 bases from V and 0 bases from J, with 13 bases between. CDR3: CASSTILGMNTEAFF. DNA for the CDR3: TGTGCCAGCAGTACTATTCTGGGGATGAACACTGAAGCTTTCTTT.

This clonotype was counted at least ten times. The chain couples TRBV25-1 to TRBJ2-5; maybe TRBD2 (6 bases). Germline V lookup: CDR1 MGHDK, CDR2 SYGVNS. V was clipped by 4 bases and J by 5 bases, with 11 bases between them. CDR3 size: 13 residues. The CDR3 nucleotides read TGTGCCAGCAGTGGCGGGGATGGGGAGACCCAGTACTTC. This translates into CASSGGDGETQYF.

The chain is built from TRBV2 and TRBJ2-1; the D is unclear. Germline V gives CDR1 SNHLY, CDR2 FYNNEI. Between the trimmed V and J ends, which lost 6 bases and 6 bases, there was a span of 12 bases. The CDR3 extends over 13 amino acids. In DNA, the CDR3 is TGTGCCAGCAGCGAGGTAGAGGCCAATGAGCAGTTCTTC. It translates to CASSEVEANEQFF.

The chain carries TRBV10-3 and TRBJ2-5; D is possibly TRBD2 (6 bases). Per the germline V gene, CDR1 is ENHRY and CDR2 is SYGVKD. V was trimmed by 10 bases and J by 2 bases, leaving 20 bases between them. The CDR3 length is 15 residues. The CDR3 here is CATTQEGRPQETQYF. The CDR3 coding sequence is TGTGCCACAACACAGGAGGGCCGGCCACAAGAGACCCAGTACTTC.

This clonotype was counted a few times. The V and J genes are TRBV28 and TRBJ2-2; 10 nucleotides align to TRBD2. The CDR3 extends over 16 amino acids. CDR1 is MDHEN and CDR2 is SYDVKM in the germline V gene. V was pared by 8 bases and J by 0 bases, with 6 bases of the junction left unmatched. Here the CDR3 reads CASFPSGRANTGELFF. DNA of the CDR3: TGTGCCAGCTTCCCCAGCGGGAGGGCGAACACCGGGGAGCTGTTTTTT.

In this sample, this clonotype turned up a few times. The chain has TRBV18 and TRBJ2-5; a weak D match, TRBD1 (6 bases). Trimming removed 3 bases from V and 2 bases from J, with 16 bases in between. Germline loops: CDR1 KGHSH, CDR2 LQKENI. The CDR3 loop spans 16 amino acids. CDR3 nucleotides: TGTGCCAGCTCACCCATCCCCGGGACACAGCAAGAGACCCAGTACTTC. It codes for CASSPIPGTQQETQYF.

This clonotype was picked up many times. This chain joins TRBV20-1 and TRBJ1-2; D uncertain. Per germline, CDR1 DFQATT and CDR2 SNEGSKA (reference sequence). The V end lost 5 bases, the J end lost 5 bases, and 9 bases lay between the germline ends. The CDR3 sequence is 11 residues long. The CDR3 nucleotides are TGCAGTGCTCTCAATACTTATGGCTACACCTTC. This gives the protein CSALNTYGYTF.

This clonotype was counted ten times or more. CDR3 sequence (DNA): TGTGCCATCCGGGGGGATAGCAATCAGCCCCAGCATTTT. Residues: CAIRGDSNQPQHF. This chain links TRBV2 with TRBJ1-5, with TRBD1 as a possible D gene (5 bases). Per the germline V gene, CDR1 is SNHLY and CDR2 is FYNNEI. This CDR3 comprises 13 residues. The V end lost 10 bases, the J end lost 0 bases, and 10 bases lay between the germline ends.

In this sample, this clonotype turned up many times. The chain uses TRBV7-9 and TRBJ2-1; 8 bases fit TRBD2. The germline V gene encodes CDR1 SEHNR and CDR2 FQNEAQ (reference sequence). This CDR3 region has 17 residues. The V and J ends lost 2 bases and 7 bases, in that order; junction bases with no gene match: 13. This CDR3 reads CASSLKGGAGDGNEQFF. The CDR3 region has the DNA TGTGCCAGCAGCTTAAAGGGAGGAGCGGGAGATGGGAATGAGCAGTTCTTC.

In its sample, this clonotype was seen many times. In DNA, the CDR3 is TGTGCCAGCAGCCAGAGACAGGGGACCAACTACGAGCAGTACTTC. Protein product: CASSQRQGTNYEQYF. V and J are TRBV3-1 and TRBJ2-7, with TRBD1 matching 8 bases. From germline, CDR1 is LGHDT and CDR2 YNNKEL (reference sequence). V trimming: 3 bases; J trimming: 3 bases; junction bases outside the gene matches: 7. This CDR3 has 15 amino acids.

This clonotype was observed at least ten times. This chain uses TRBV11-2 with TRBJ2-1, with D hard to call. CDR1 and CDR2 (germline): SGHAT, FQNNGV. CDR3 length equals 14 residues. The V end lost 5 bases, the J end lost 4 bases, and 12 bases lay between the germline ends. The CDR3 is CASSDSTIYNEQFF. CDR3 bases: TGTGCCAGCAGCGATAGCACCATTTACAATGAGCAGTTCTTC.

The sample holds a few counts of this clonotype. CDR3 in DNA: TGTGCCAGCAGTGAAGAGGGGGCTTACTATGGCTACACCTTC. The encoded protein is CASSEEGAYYGYTF. The chain couples TRBV6-1 to TRBJ1-2; 7 bases fit TRBD1. Germline assignment: CDR1 MNHNS and CDR2 SASEGT. This CDR3 contains 14 residues. With V trimmed by 1 base and J by 3 bases, 2 bases remained unmatched.

This clonotype was recorded many times. V is TRBV11-3 and J is TRBJ2-1, with D maybe TRBD1 (5 bases). CDR1 is SGHNT, CDR2 YENEEA, per germline. This CDR3 region has 13 residues. V was trimmed by 6 bases and J by 7 bases, leaving 13 bases between them. CDR3 sequence reads: CASSLTGVNEQFF. For the CDR3, the DNA is TGTGCCAGCAGTTTAACAGGAGTAAATGAGCAGTTCTTC.

This clonotype has at least ten counts. The V call is TRBV7-2, the J call TRBJ2-7; D possibly corresponds to TRBD1 (5 bases). Trimming took 4 bases from V and 0 from J, leaving 10 bases between them. Germline values: CDR1 SGHTA, CDR2 FQGNSA. This CDR3 spans 14 amino acids. CDR3: CASSWAGISYEQYF. As DNA, the CDR3 is TGTGCCAGCAGCTGGGCAGGGATCTCCTACGAGCAGTACTTC.

This clonotype appeared a few times. V gene TRBV12-3 or TRBV12-4 combines with J gene TRBJ2-7; tentative D call: TRBD2 (5 bases). The ends were cut back, 5 bases at V and 2 bases at J, with 10 bases in the middle. The CDR3 is 13 amino acids. CDR3 bases: TGTGCCAGCAGTATTAGCGTGGCCTACGAGCAGTACTTC. This translates into CASSISVAYEQYF.

This clonotype was observed a handful of times. V gene TRBV4-1 combines with J gene TRBJ1-6; 10 nucleotides match TRBD1. The V gene's germline CDR1 is MGHRA and CDR2 YSYEKL. With V trimmed by 3 bases and J by 10 bases, 15 bases remained unmatched. The CDR3 covers 18 residues. CDR3 coding DNA: TGCGCCAGCAGCCATACCTCGGACAGGGGGTCCAGTCGATCACCCCTCCACTTT. Translated, it gives CASSHTSDRGSSRSPLHF.

J is TRBJ2-3 and V is TRBV15; 7 nucleotides match TRBD1. This CDR3 is 17 amino acids long. The V segment lost 0 bases and the J segment 1 base; nucleotides outside the gene matches: 7. Germline V CDR1 and CDR2: LNHNV, YYDKDF (reference sequence). The CDR3 reads CATSREPTGDGTDTQYF. The CDR3 coding sequence is TGTGCCACCAGCAGAGAACCCACAGGGGATGGCACAGATACGCAGTATTTT.

This clonotype showed up many times. The rearrangement uses TRBV12-3 or TRBV12-4 and TRBJ2-1; possibly TRBD1 or TRBD2 for D (6 bases each). V dropped 7 bases and J dropped 11 bases, with 21 bases sitting between them. This CDR3 region has 14 residues. The CDR3 spells CASKYGGRGGQQFF. The CDR3 nucleotides are TGTGCCAGCAAATACGGGGGCAGGGGAGGTCAGCAGTTCTTC.